This T cell receptor (beta chain) appears in the sequencing data of a study of shared clonotypes between healthy human individuals. The protocol was immunoSEQ multiplex PCR, while the TCRdb copy is restricted to in-frame clones and leaves out a portion. Here the sample spans roughly 810,000 clones, just over 95% being singletons. Naive CD8 cells comprised CD45RO-negative, CCR7-positively selected cells, excluding terminally differentiated effector memory CD45RA+ cells. The receptor was isolated from a man aged 25-40 years in good health. Material: naive CD8+ T cells sorted from blood.

CDR3 in amino acids: CSVYSGTGELFF. Written as DNA, the CDR3 is TGCAGCGTTTATTCGGGCACCGGGGAGCTGTTTTTT. The chain combines TRBV29-1 with TRBJ2-2; D remains ambiguous. The CDR3 loop spans 12 amino acids. Trimming shortened V by 5 bases and J by 4 bases, and 8 bases separated the two germline ends. Germline CDR1 reads SQVTM; CDR2 reads ANQGSEA.